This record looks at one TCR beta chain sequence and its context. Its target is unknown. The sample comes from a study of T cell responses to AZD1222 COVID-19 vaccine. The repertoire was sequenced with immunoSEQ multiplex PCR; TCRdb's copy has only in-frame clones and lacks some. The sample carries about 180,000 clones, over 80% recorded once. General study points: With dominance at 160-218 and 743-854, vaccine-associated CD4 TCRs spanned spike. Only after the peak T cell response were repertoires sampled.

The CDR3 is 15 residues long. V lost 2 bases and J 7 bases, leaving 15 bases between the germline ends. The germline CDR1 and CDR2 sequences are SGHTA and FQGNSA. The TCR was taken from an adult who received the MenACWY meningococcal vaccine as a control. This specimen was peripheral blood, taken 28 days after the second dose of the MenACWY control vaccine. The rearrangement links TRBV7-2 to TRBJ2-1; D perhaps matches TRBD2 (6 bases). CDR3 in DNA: TGTGCCAGCAGCTTAACGGGAGCCTTGGGAAATGAGCAGTTCTTC. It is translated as CASSLTGALGNEQFF.